The 23 T cell receptor beta chains given below trace back to one sample, sequenced in a study of graft-versus-host responses after intestinal transplantation. Their antigens are not known. Here immunoSEQ multiplex PCR was the method, and the copy in TCRdb shows in-frame clones only, minus some. The sample holds 55,000 to 85,000 clones, around 89% seen once. Sequencing used unstimulated CD8+ T cells sorted from spleen or lymph node cells, obtained before intestinal transplant. These receptor sequences come from a human donor who received an intestinal transplant.

This clone was found once. V gene TRBV4-1 combines with J gene TRBJ2-6, with a weak D call TRBD2 (5 bases). The CDR3 has 18 amino acids. V dropped 2 bases and J dropped 2 bases, with 16 bases sitting between them. Germline V gene sequence: CDR1 MGHRA, CDR2 YSYEKL. The CDR3, as DNA: TGCGCCAGCAGCCAACTAGCCTATTGGAGCCCTGGGGCCAACGTCCTGACTTTC. The encoded protein is CASSQLAYWSPGANVLTF.

This chain uses TRBV5-1 with TRBJ2-3; the match to TRBD1 covers 8 bases. Germline CDR1 is SGHRS and CDR2 is YFSETQ. The ends lost 4 bases at V and 5 bases at J; junction bases unmatched: 9. The CDR3 has 15 amino acids. Written as DNA, the CDR3 is TGCGCCAGCAGCAGTGGGACAGGTAGCGGAGATACGCAGTATTTT. It encodes CASSSGTGSGDTQYF.

The J gene is TRBJ1-1, the V gene TRBV9; unclear D gene. This CDR3 has 14 amino acids. Deletions cut 0 bases from V and 5 bases from J, with 11 bases between. Looked up from germline, CDR1 is SGDLS and CDR2 is YYNGEE. The CDR3, as DNA: TGTGCCAGCAGCGTAGGGCTGGGAGGAACTGAAGCTTTCTTT. Translated, it gives CASSVGLGGTEAFF.

V gene TRBV30 combines with J gene TRBJ2-7; 9 bases agree with TRBD1. The CDR3 runs 15 residues. The trim removed 8 bases at V and 0 bases at J, leaving 11 bases unmatched. Germline CDR1 reads GTSNPN; CDR2 reads SVGIG (reference sequence). CDR3 DNA: TGTGCCGTAAGAGCGGGACAGGGTTTCTCCTACGAGCAGTACTTC. It codes for CAVRAGQGFSYEQYF.

The genes are TRBV4-1 and TRBJ1-2, with unresolved D. The V end was cut by 1 base, the J end by 3 bases, with 12 bases between. Germline V gives CDR1 MGHRA, CDR2 YSYEKL. The CDR3 contains 15 residues. The CDR3 is CASSQGSVVDYGYTF. In DNA form, the CDR3 reads TGCGCCAGCAGCCAAGGATCAGTGGTCGACTATGGCTACACCTTC.

The V call is TRBV2, the J call TRBJ2-3; 12 nucleotides line up with TRBD2. The V gene end was trimmed by 0 bases and the J gene end by 5 bases; junction bases not matched to a gene: 12. The CDR3 runs 19 residues. Per the germline V gene, CDR1 is SNHLY and CDR2 is FYNNEI. The CDR3 sequence: CASSEALLAGGQVGDTQYF. CDR3 sequence (DNA): TGTGCCAGCAGTGAAGCGCTTCTAGCGGGGGGGCAAGTGGGAGATACGCAGTATTTT.

The rearrangement uses TRBV5-4 and TRBJ1-2; TRBD1 might be the D (5 bases). Deletions cut 2 bases from V and 7 bases from J, with 18 bases between. The CDR3 runs to 15 residues. Germline V gives CDR1 SGHNT, CDR2 YYREEE (reference sequence). In DNA, the CDR3 is TGTGCCAGCAGCTTCTTGGGGGGTGGACTCAGTGGCTACACCTTC. This translates into CASSFLGGGLSGYTF. The full variable domain, with the rest looked up from reference TRBV5-4 and TRBJ1-2, is ETGVTQSPTHLIKTRGQQVTLRCSSQSGHNTVSWYQQALGQGPQFIFQYYREEENGRGNFPPRFSGLQFPNYSSELNVNALELDDSALYLCASSFLGGGLSGYTFGSGTRLTVV.

The table lists this clone with a few counts. V usage is TRBV6-6 and J usage is TRBJ1-5, with a tentative D call TRBD1 (5 bases). V dropped 4 bases and J dropped 6 bases, with 13 bases sitting between them. The CDR3 contains 14 residues. The germline CDR1 and CDR2 sequences are MNHNY and SVGAGI (reference sequence). CDR3 in DNA: TGTGCCAGCAGTTCACAGGTTACGAGTCAGCCCCAGCATTTT. This sequence encodes CASSSQVTSQPQHF.

The rearrangement links TRBV11-2 to TRBJ2-7; D is possibly TRBD1 (5 bases). Germline CDR1 SGHAT, CDR2 FQNNGV. This CDR3 contains 15 residues. V lost 5 bases to trimming and J lost 2 bases, with 16 bases between them. CDR3 in DNA: TGTGCCAGCAGCCCCCATTTGGGGCTGACCTACGAGCAGTACTTC. Translating it yields CASSPHLGLTYEQYF. Full variable domain (rest looked up from reference TRBV11-2 and TRBJ2-7): EAGVAQSPRYKIIEKRQSVAFWCNPISGHATLYWYQQILGQGPKLLIQFQNNGVVDDSQLPKDRFSAERLKGVDSTLKIQPAKLEDSAVYLCASSPHLGLTYEQYFGPGTRLTVT.

The chain carries TRBV18 and TRBJ2-7; TRBD1 matches at 8 bases. This CDR3 is built from 13 residues. The junction had 3 bases not matched to a gene; V was cut back by 4 bases and J by 4 bases. The germline gives CDR1 KGHSH, CDR2 LQKENI. The CDR3 DNA reads TGTGCCAGCTCACGGACAGGGTGGTACGAGCAGTACTTC. Its protein is CASSRTGWYEQYF.

The V and J genes are TRBV27 and TRBJ2-5, with D maybe TRBD2 (5 bases). Germline loops: CDR1 MNHEY, CDR2 SMNVEV (reference sequence). CDR3 length: 13 residues. V was pared by 3 bases and J by 9 bases, with 14 bases between. CDR3 nucleotides: TGTGCCAGCAGTTTTTCCAGAGGGTCGGCCCAGTACTTC. Its translation is CASSFSRGSAQYF.

The V call is TRBV5-1, the J call TRBJ1-2, with D unclear. The CDR3 has 13 residues. Germline V lookup: CDR1 SGHRS, CDR2 YFSETQ. Trimming cost V 0 bases and J 5 bases, with 8 bases left between them. The DNA of the CDR3 is TGCGCCAGCAGCTTGGGTGGAGCTTATGGCTACACCTTC. It is translated as CASSLGGAYGYTF.

This clone was detected only once. The genes are TRBV6-4 and TRBJ2-1; 8 bases align to TRBD2. The CDR3 spans 15 residues. V was clipped by 2 bases and J by 8 bases; unmatched bases: 8. Germline V gene data show CDR1 as MRHNA and CDR2 as SNTAGT. Here the CDR3 DNA reads TGTGCCAGCAGTGACCGAGCGGGGGCCTCACATGAGCAGTTCTTC. Its translation: CASSDRAGASHEQFF.

V usage is TRBV28 and J usage is TRBJ2-5; D not resolved. From germline, CDR1 is MDHEN and CDR2 SYDVKM. V lost 3 bases, J lost 5 bases, and 13 bases lay in between. This CDR3 comprises 14 residues. CDR3 in amino acids: CASSLTTGAETQYF. CDR3 DNA: TGTGCCAGCAGTTTGACAACCGGCGCGGAGACCCAGTACTTC.

V gene TRBV7-6 combines with J gene TRBJ2-5; weak D call: TRBD1 (7 bases). The germline V and J ends were trimmed by 6 bases and 9 bases, with 20 bases remaining between them. Per germline, CDR1 SGHVS and CDR2 FNYEAQ. CDR3 length: 14 residues. The CDR3 here is CASSGGTALKAQYF. The CDR3 DNA is TGTGCCAGCAGTGGGGGGACAGCTTTGAAGGCCCAGTACTTC.

The chain uses TRBV9 and TRBJ2-3; D ambiguous. Germline-derived CDR1 and CDR2 are SGDLS and YYNGEE. Trimming left V 2 bases short and J 0 bases short, with 4 bases between. The CDR3 sequence is 13 residues long. CDR3 nucleotide sequence: TGTGCCAGCAGCGTTATTAGCACAGATACGCAGTATTTT. Amino acid sequence: CASSVISTDTQYF.

The rearrangement uses TRBV29-1 and TRBJ2-3; 7 bases are a match to TRBD2. The CDR3 is 15 amino acids. The germline V gene has CDR1 SQVTM and CDR2 ANQGSEA. The V and J ends lost 4 bases and 5 bases, in that order; junction bases with no gene match: 12. In DNA, the CDR3 is TGCAGCGTTGTAGGGTGGGAGGGCCCGGTAGATACGCAGTATTTT. It is translated as CSVVGWEGPVDTQYF.

In this sample, this clone turned up once. The chain uses TRBV29-1 and TRBJ1-2; D is perhaps TRBD1 (5 bases). This CDR3 region has 15 residues. The V end was cut by 3 bases, the J end by 3 bases, with 17 bases between. Germline loops: CDR1 SQVTM, CDR2 ANQGSEA. In DNA form, the CDR3 reads TGCAGCGTTGACCTCCTCCGCAGGGCCGACTATGGCTACACCTTC. It codes for CSVDLLRRADYGYTF.

The V gene is TRBV9, the J gene TRBJ2-2; D might be TRBD1 (5 bases). The CDR3 is 15 residues long. Germline V gene lookup returns CDR1 SGDLS and CDR2 YYNGEE. V was trimmed by 0 bases and J by 0 bases, leaving 6 bases between them. The CDR3: CASSVGTTNTGELFF. CDR3 nucleotide sequence: TGTGCCAGCAGCGTAGGGACAACGAACACCGGGGAGCTGTTTTTT.

The rearrangement uses TRBV28 and TRBJ2-7, with D possibly matching TRBD1 (5 bases). With 7 bases removed from V and 10 bases from J, the gap between germline ends came to 17 bases. The CDR3 totals 12 residues. Germline lookup yields CDR1 MDHEN and CDR2 SYDVKM. The CDR3 sequence: CASTSWGGSQYF. Here the CDR3 DNA reads TGTGCCAGCACGTCTTGGGGCGGTAGTCAGTACTTC.

The CDR3, as DNA: TGTGCCAGCAGTAGGGGGACTAGCGGCTACGAGCAGTACTTC. It is translated as CASSRGTSGYEQYF. This sequence joins TRBV27 and TRBJ2-7, with TRBD2 matching 11 bases. CDR1 MNHEY and CDR2 SMNVEV come from the germline V gene (reference sequence). The V and J ends lost 5 bases and 3 bases, in that order; junction bases with no gene match: 3. This CDR3 is built from 14 residues.

The rearrangement joins TRBV29-1 to TRBJ2-3; D is unclear. V was cut by 5 bases and J by 6 bases, with 9 bases left in between. The CDR3 is made up of 11 amino acids. CDR1 is SQVTM, CDR2 ANQGSEA, per germline. In DNA form, the CDR3 reads TGCAGCGTTTTATTTGTGGATACGCAGTATTTT. It translates to CSVLFVDTQYF.

The chain links TRBV27 to TRBJ2-1, with a weak D call TRBD2 (5 bases). Germline V CDR1 and CDR2: MNHEY, SMNVEV (reference sequence). Trimming stripped 3 bases from V and 10 bases from J, with 16 bases between. This CDR3 spans 14 amino acids. The CDR3 here is CASSLGSGVYEQFF. In nucleotides, the CDR3 is TGTGCCAGCAGTTTGGGGAGTGGGGTCTACGAGCAGTTCTTC.